Described below is a single TCR delta chain sequence and its context. The CDR3 length is 18 residues. J lost 0 bases, V lost 2 bases, and 11 bases had no gene match. CDR1 GEAIGNYY and CDR2 EKD come from the germline V gene. TCRdb re-called the RT-PCR reads using CATT. There are over 2,000 delta-chain clones in the sample; approximately 3.1% occur only once, and about two fifths lies in the top ten. The data originate from a study of gamma-delta T cells after stem cell transplantation. The rearrangement joins TRDV2 to TRDJ1; TRDD3 agrees at 10 bases. The sample comprised gamma-delta T cells. The receptor comes from a human donor. It is not recorded whose cells these are; they may come from a transplant donor. CDR3: CACDRVPTGGLDTDKLIF. The CDR3 DNA reads TGTGCCTGTGACAGAGTCCCTACTGGGGGATTAGACACCGATAAACTCATCTTT.